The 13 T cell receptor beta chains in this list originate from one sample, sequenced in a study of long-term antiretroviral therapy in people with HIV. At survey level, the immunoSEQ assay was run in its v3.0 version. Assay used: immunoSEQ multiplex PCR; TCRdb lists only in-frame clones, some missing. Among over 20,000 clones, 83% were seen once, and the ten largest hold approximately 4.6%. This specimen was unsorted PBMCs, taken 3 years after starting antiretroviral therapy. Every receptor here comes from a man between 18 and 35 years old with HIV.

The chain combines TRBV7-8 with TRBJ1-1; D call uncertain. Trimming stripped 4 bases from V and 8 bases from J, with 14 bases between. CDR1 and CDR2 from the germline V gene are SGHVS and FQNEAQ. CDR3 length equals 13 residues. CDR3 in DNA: TGTGCCAGCAGCTCCTCTGCTGCCCTAGAAGCTTTCTTT. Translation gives CASSSSAALEAFF.

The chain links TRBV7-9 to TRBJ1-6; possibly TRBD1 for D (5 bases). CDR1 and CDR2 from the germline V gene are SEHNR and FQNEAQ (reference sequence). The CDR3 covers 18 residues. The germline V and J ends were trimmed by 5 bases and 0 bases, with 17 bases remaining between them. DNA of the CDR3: TGTGCCAGCAGCCCTCGAACAGGAGAGAGCTCCTATAATTCACCCCTCCACTTT. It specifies CASSPRTGESSYNSPLHF.

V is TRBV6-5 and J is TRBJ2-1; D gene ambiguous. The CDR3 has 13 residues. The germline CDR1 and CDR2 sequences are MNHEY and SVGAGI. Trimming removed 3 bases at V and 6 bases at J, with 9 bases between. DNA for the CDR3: TGTGCCAGCAGTTATAGAGAGTCCAATGAGCAGTTCTTC. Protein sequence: CASSYRESNEQFF.

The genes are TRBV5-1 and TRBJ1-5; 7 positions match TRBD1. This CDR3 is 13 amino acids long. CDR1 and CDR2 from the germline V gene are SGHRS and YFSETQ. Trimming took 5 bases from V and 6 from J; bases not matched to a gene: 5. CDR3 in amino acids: CASSLSGGQPQHF. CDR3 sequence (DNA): TGCGCCAGCAGTCTGTCAGGGGGTCAGCCCCAGCATTTT.

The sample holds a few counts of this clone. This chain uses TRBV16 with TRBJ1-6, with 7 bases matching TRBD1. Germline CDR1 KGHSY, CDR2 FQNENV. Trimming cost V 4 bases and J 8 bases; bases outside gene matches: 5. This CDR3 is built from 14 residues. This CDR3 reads CASSPRQGHSPLHF. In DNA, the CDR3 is TGTGCCAGCAGCCCGAGACAGGGCCATTCACCCCTCCACTTT.

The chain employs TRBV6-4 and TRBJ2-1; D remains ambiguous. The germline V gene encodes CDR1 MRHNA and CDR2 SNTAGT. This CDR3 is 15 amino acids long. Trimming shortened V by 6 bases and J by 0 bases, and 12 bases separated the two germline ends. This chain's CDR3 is CASRRESLSYNEQFF. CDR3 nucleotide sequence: TGTGCCAGCAGAAGAGAGTCCCTCTCCTACAATGAGCAGTTCTTC.

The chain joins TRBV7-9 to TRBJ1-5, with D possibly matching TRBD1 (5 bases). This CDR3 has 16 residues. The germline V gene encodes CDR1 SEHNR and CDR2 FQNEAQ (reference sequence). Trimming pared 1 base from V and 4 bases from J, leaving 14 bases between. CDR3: CASSLEAGGKNQPQHF. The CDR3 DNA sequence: TGTGCCAGCAGCTTAGAAGCTGGGGGAAAAAATCAGCCCCAGCATTTT.

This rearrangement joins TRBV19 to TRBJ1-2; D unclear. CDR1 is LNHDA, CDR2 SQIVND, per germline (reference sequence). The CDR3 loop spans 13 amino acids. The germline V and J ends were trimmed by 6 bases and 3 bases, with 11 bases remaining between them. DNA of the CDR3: TGTGCCAGTAGAGCGTCGGTCCACTATGGCTACACCTTC. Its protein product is CASRASVHYGYTF.

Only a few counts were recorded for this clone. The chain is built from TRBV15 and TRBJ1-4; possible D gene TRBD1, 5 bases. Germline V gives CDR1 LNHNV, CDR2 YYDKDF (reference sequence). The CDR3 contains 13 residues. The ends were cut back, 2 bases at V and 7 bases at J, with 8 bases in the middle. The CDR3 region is CATSRSRGEKLFF. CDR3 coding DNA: TGTGCCACCAGCAGATCAAGGGGTGAAAAACTGTTTTTT.

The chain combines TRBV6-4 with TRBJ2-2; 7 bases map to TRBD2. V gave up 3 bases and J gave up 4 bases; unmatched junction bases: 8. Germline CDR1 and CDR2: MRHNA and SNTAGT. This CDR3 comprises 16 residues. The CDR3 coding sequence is TGTGCCAGCAGTGAATTACTAGCGACGACCACCGGGGAGCTGTTTTTT. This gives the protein CASSELLATTTGELFF.

The CDR3 region has the DNA TGTGCCAGCAGTTTGATGGGCTACGAGCAGTACGTC. As protein: CASSLMGYEQYV. The gene calls are TRBV28 and TRBJ2-7; D is unresolved. Germline V CDR1 and CDR2: MDHEN, SYDVKM. CDR3 size: 12 residues. V was pared by 3 bases and J by 3 bases, with 6 bases between.

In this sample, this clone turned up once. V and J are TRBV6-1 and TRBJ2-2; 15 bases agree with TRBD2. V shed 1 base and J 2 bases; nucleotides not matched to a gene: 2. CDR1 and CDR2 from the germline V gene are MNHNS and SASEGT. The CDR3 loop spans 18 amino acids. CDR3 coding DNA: TGTGCCAGCAGTGAAGGGGGACTAGCGGGGGGAAACACCGGGGAGCTGTTTTTT. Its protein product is CASSEGGLAGGNTGELFF.

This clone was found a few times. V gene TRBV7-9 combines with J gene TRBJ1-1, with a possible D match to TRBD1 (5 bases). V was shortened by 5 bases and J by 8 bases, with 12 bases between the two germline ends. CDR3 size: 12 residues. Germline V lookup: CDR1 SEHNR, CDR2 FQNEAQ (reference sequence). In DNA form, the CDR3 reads TGTGCCAGCAGCCTGACAGAATCGGAAGCTTTCTTT. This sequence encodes CASSLTESEAFF. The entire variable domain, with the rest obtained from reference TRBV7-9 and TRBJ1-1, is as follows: DTGVSQNPRHKITKRGQNVTFRCDPISEHNRLYWYRQTLGQGPEFLTYFQNEAQLEKSRLLSDRFSAERPKGSFSTLEIQRTEQGDSAMYLCASSLTESEAFFGQGTRLTVV.